This T cell receptor (beta chain) emerged from a study of blood T cell repertoires in COVID-19. Study context: Samples taken during acute and convalescent COVID-19 were collected in the United States, Italy and Spain. The analysed material was cDNA or gDNA that came from T cells, B-cell-depleted T cells, or PBMCs.

The V gene end was trimmed by 3 bases and the J gene end by 1 base; junction bases not matched to a gene: 5. The CDR3 totals 15 residues. Per the germline V gene, CDR1 is LNHDA and CDR2 is SQIVND (reference sequence). Generated by immunoSEQ multiplex PCR, the TCRdb table keeps only in-frame clones and is missing some. The sample shows about 95,000 clones, approximately 81% of them seen only once. The sample comprised peripheral blood. The J gene is TRBJ1-1, the V gene TRBV19, with TRBD1 identical over 7 bases. The sequence was collected from a man aged 80 or over with active or convalescent COVID-19. The CDR3: CASSMGDRGNTEAFF. The CDR3 DNA follows: TGTGCCAGTAGTATGGGGGACAGAGGGAACACTGAAGCTTTCTTT.